What follows are 20 T cell receptor beta chains derived from one specimen sequenced in a study of CD8 T cells in ankylosing spondylitis. TCRdb recomputed calls from the 5' RACE reads with MiXCR, one row per CDR3 protein. Of 250,000 to 400,000 distinct CDR3 sequences in the sample, roughly 12% are singletons; the top ten hold more than 7%. Sequencing was carried out using blood, either unsorted or a sorted T cell fraction (not recorded which). The receptors were sampled from a female donor with ankylosing spondylitis or in good health (not recorded which).

This clonotype was detected only a few times. The CDR3 here is CASRRRGGTSYEQYF. The CDR3 DNA reads as TGTGCCAGCCGCCGTCGGGGGGGGACCTCCTACGAGCAGTACTTC. This sequence joins TRBV6-2 or TRBV6-3 and TRBJ2-7, with 8 bases fitting TRBD2. Germline V gives CDR1 MNHEY, CDR2 SVGEGT. Trimming at V came to 8 bases and at J to 0 bases, leaving 9 bases not matched to a gene. The CDR3 loop spans 15 amino acids.

Many counts were recorded for this clonotype. The rearrangement links TRBV7-8 to TRBJ2-7, with D unclear. Germline V lookup: CDR1 SGHVS, CDR2 FQNEAQ. Trimming took off 4 bases at V and 1 base at J, with 8 bases between the two ends. The CDR3 sequence is 13 residues long. Written as DNA, the CDR3 is TGTGCCAGCAGCTCGACAATTTCCTACGAGCAGTACTTC. Residues: CASSSTISYEQYF.

The V call is TRBV6-1, the J call TRBJ2-3; 9 bases fit TRBD2. The CDR3 totals 15 residues. The germline V gene has CDR1 MNHNS and CDR2 SASEGT. With V trimmed by 0 bases and J by 4 bases, 2 bases remained unmatched. CDR3: CASSEASGGPDTQYF. In DNA form, the CDR3 reads TGTGCCAGCAGTGAAGCTAGCGGGGGCCCAGATACGCAGTATTTT.

The V gene is TRBV20-1, the J gene TRBJ2-5; no clear D. The germline V gene encodes CDR1 DFQATT and CDR2 SNEGSKA (reference sequence). Trimming left V 1 base short and J 7 bases short, with 19 bases between. The CDR3 has 15 amino acids. The CDR3 spells CSARAVGNLYGTQYF. The CDR3 DNA reads TGCAGTGCTAGAGCCGTCGGTAACTTATACGGGACCCAGTACTTC.

This clonotype was detected only a few times. This chain uses TRBV29-1 with TRBJ2-2; D is unresolved. Trimming removed 4 bases from V and 0 bases from J, with 9 bases in between. Germline CDR1 reads SQVTM; CDR2 reads ANQGSEA. This CDR3 is 14 amino acids long. CDR3 protein: CSVATYANTGELFF. In DNA, the CDR3 is TGCAGCGTTGCGACCTACGCGAACACCGGGGAGCTGTTTTTT.

This clonotype was detected ten times or more. The V call is TRBV5-1, the J call TRBJ2-1; perhaps D is TRBD1 or TRBD2 (7 bases each). V shed 3 bases and J shed 2 bases, with 12 bases lying between them. There are 15 residues in the CDR3. Per the germline V gene, CDR1 is SGHRS and CDR2 is YFSETQ. The CDR3 region has the DNA TGCGCCAGCAGCTCCCAGGGGGGGACCTACAATGAGCAGTTCTTC. This codes for CASSSQGGTYNEQFF.

This clonotype was found many times. The chain uses TRBV20-1 and TRBJ2-7; 12 nucleotides align to TRBD2. Losses at the gene ends were 6 bases for V and 7 bases for J; bases not matched to a gene: 7. This CDR3 region has 13 residues. Germline assignment: CDR1 DFQATT and CDR2 SNEGSKA (reference sequence). In DNA form, the CDR3 reads TGCAGTGCCAAGACTAGCGGGAGAGGGGAGCAGTACTTC. This sequence encodes CSAKTSGRGEQYF.

Ten or more counts support this clonotype. The chain recombines TRBV4-1 with TRBJ2-6, with TRBD1 as a possible D gene (5 bases). The germline V gene encodes CDR1 MGHRA and CDR2 YSYEKL. The CDR3 spans 19 residues. V lost 0 bases, J lost 0 bases, and 15 bases lay in between. Here the CDR3 reads CASSQDLVTAASGANVLTF. DNA for the CDR3: TGCGCCAGCAGCCAAGATTTAGTGACAGCCGCCTCTGGGGCCAACGTCCTGACTTTC.

This clonotype was observed at least ten times. This chain connects TRBV5-1 to TRBJ2-1; 7 bases agree with TRBD2. The V gene end was trimmed by 5 bases and the J gene end by 3 bases; junction bases not matched to a gene: 11. The CDR3 sequence is 16 residues long. Germline V gene lookup returns CDR1 SGHRS and CDR2 YFSETQ. CDR3 region: CASSRPGGRGYNEQFF. The CDR3 region has the DNA TGCGCCAGCAGTCGGCCGGGCGGGAGAGGCTACAATGAGCAGTTCTTC.

This clonotype was recorded many times. The V call is TRBV20-1, the J call TRBJ2-2; 7 nucleotides match TRBD1. CDR1 and CDR2 from the germline V gene are DFQATT and SNEGSKA (reference sequence). The V gene end was trimmed by 0 bases and the J gene end by 0 bases; junction bases not matched to a gene: 7. The CDR3 runs 17 residues. This CDR3 is CSARDRGQGANTGELFF. CDR3 nucleotide sequence: TGCAGTGCTAGAGATCGAGGGCAGGGGGCGAACACCGGGGAGCTGTTTTTT.

The sample holds a few counts of this clonotype. The chain combines TRBV5-1 with TRBJ2-1, with TRBD2 as a possible D gene (6 bases). V was pared by 2 bases and J by 10 bases, with 10 bases between. The CDR3 sequence is 12 residues long. Looked up from germline, CDR1 is SGHRS and CDR2 is YFSETQ. The CDR3, as DNA: TGCGCCAGCAGCTTTCGGGGGTTGGAGCAGTTCTTC. The encoded protein is CASSFRGLEQFF.

This clonotype was detected many times. This chain connects TRBV7-3 to TRBJ2-4; D might be TRBD2 (7 bases). Trimming removed 1 base at V and 0 bases at J, with 16 bases between. The V gene's germline CDR1 is SGHTA and CDR2 FQGTGA. The CDR3 has 18 residues. The CDR3 loop is CASSLKGGRTLAKNIQYF. The CDR3 nucleotides are TGTGCCAGCAGCTTAAAGGGGGGGCGGACTTTAGCCAAAAACATTCAGTACTTC.

This sequence joins TRBV2 and TRBJ1-5; D call uncertain. This CDR3 is built from 14 residues. Germline CDR1 and CDR2: SNHLY and FYNNEI. With 4 bases removed from V and 2 bases from J, the gap between germline ends came to 9 bases. Here the CDR3 reads CASSGMVGNQPQHF. The CDR3 nucleotides are TGTGCCAGCAGTGGGATGGTGGGCAATCAGCCCCAGCATTTT.

This clonotype was seen more than once but under ten times. The V and J genes are TRBV20-1 and TRBJ1-1; possible D gene TRBD1, 5 bases. CDR1 and CDR2 from the germline V gene are DFQATT and SNEGSKA (reference sequence). V dropped 0 bases and J dropped 1 base, with 18 bases sitting between them. This CDR3 has 17 residues. The CDR3 nucleotides read TGCAGTGCTAGAGATCGTAGGCAGGGTTTTGGGAACACTGAAGCTTTCTTT. This gives the protein CSARDRRQGFGNTEAFF.

This clonotype was observed at least ten times. J is TRBJ2-4 and V is TRBV12-3 or TRBV12-4; TRBD2 might be the D (5 bases). With 6 bases removed from V and 1 base from J, the gap between germline ends came to 13 bases. There are 15 residues in the CDR3. The CDR3 bases are TGTGCCAGCAGCCCAAGAGGGAAGGCCAAAAACATTCAGTACTTC. Translation: CASSPRGKAKNIQYF.

In this sample, this clonotype turned up many times. The CDR3 here is CASSQYSGTAYNEQFF. The CDR3 DNA follows: TGCGCCAGCAGCCAATATAGCGGGACGGCCTACAATGAGCAGTTCTTC. This rearrangement joins TRBV4-1 to TRBJ2-1; TRBD2 agrees at 8 bases. This CDR3 comprises 16 residues. Germline V gene data show CDR1 as MGHRA and CDR2 as YSYEKL. Trimming removed 2 bases from V and 2 bases from J; junction bases left unmatched: 5.

This clonotype was observed a few times. This chain links TRBV10-3 with TRBJ2-7, with TRBD1 matching over 11 bases. CDR3 length equals 14 residues. Germline V gene sequence: CDR1 ENHRY, CDR2 SYGVKD. J lost 6 bases, V lost 0 bases, and 1 base had no gene match. The CDR3 is CAISESGQGVEQYF. The CDR3 nucleotides are TGTGCCATCAGTGAGTCGGGACAGGGGGTCGAGCAGTACTTC.

This chain links TRBV30 with TRBJ1-5; D is unclear. V dropped 2 bases and J dropped 10 bases, with 18 bases sitting between them. The CDR3 extends over 14 amino acids. Germline CDR1 reads GTSNPN; CDR2 reads SVGIG (reference sequence). The CDR3: CAWSPPIWTKPQHF. CDR3 nucleotides: TGTGCCTGGAGTCCCCCCATCTGGACTAAACCCCAGCATTTT.

This clonotype was found a few times. The genes are TRBV7-2 and TRBJ2-7, with D maybe TRBD1 (5 bases). The CDR3 covers 14 residues. Germline CDR1 and CDR2: SGHTA and FQGNSA. The germline V and J ends were trimmed by 6 bases and 0 bases, with 12 bases remaining between them. DNA for the CDR3: TGTGCCAGCAGGACGACAGCCTCCTCCTACGAGCAGTACTTC. Translated, it gives CASRTTASSYEQYF. The full variable domain, completed using reference TRBV7-2 and TRBJ2-7, is GAGVSQSPSNKVTEKGKDVELRCDPISGHTALYWYRQSLGQGLEFLIYFQGNSAPDKSGLPSDRFSAERTGGSVSTLTIQRTQQEDSAVYLCASRTTASSYEQYFGPGTRLTVT.

This clonotype was recorded many times. The gene calls are TRBV20-1 and TRBJ1-5; D remains unclear. V was trimmed by 7 bases and J by 6 bases, leaving 16 bases between them. CDR1 and CDR2 (germline): DFQATT, SNEGSKA (reference sequence). This CDR3 has 13 residues. The CDR3 DNA is TGCAGTGTGGAACGGCGGTCGGGTCAGCCCCAGCATTTT. This sequence encodes CSVERRSGQPQHF.